This entry is about one T cell receptor (beta chain). Original processing methods: From reference gene primer amplification, estimates of nucleated cell counts were derived. Here immunoSEQ multiplex PCR was the method, and the copy in TCRdb shows in-frame clones only, minus some. V, J and clone size reflect that table, while D and trimming were determined from the DNA. The profile shows 200,000 to 250,000 clones, more than 80% of them singletons. This sample was taken from a study of blood T cell repertoires in COVID-19. Study context: PBMCs, B-cell-depleted T cells, or T cells provided the cDNA or gDNA that made up the material.

V dropped 7 bases and J dropped 7 bases, with 21 bases sitting between them. Germline CDR1 reads SGHRS; CDR2 reads YFSETQ. This CDR3 comprises 15 residues. Participants had their cohort set by participant-reported clinical history. Sequenced sample: PBMCs or T cells enriched from blood (not recorded which). V gene TRBV5-1 combines with J gene TRBJ2-1; perhaps TRBD2 as D (6 bases). The sequence was collected from a woman aged 18-35 years in a cohort exposed to, infected with or recovered from COVID-19 (not recorded which). CDR3 bases: TGCGCCAGCTGCGACCCCATGGGGGGTAGTAATGAGCAGTTCTTC. Translation gives CASCDPMGGSNEQFF.